This T cell receptor (beta chain) was captured by sequencing in a study of cytomegalovirus exposure and HLA in healthy donors. Study overall: Earlier results showed some 120 million unique TCR beta sequences derived from roughly 180 million T cells.

A multiplex PCR was run with 60 Vbeta primers and 13 Jbeta primers. In the original analysis: There were tens of millions of unique TCR beta chains by a later count, and some 11 million of them were shared. Clones were read by immunoSEQ multiplex PCR, and TCRdb kept only the in-frame ones, dropping some. D and trimming were read from the DNA, whereas the V and J calls and clone size are those reported in that table. The table shows 150,000 or so clones, with more than 8% occurring only once. The CDR3 has 17 amino acids. Per the germline V gene, CDR1 is MNHEY and CDR2 is SMNVEV (reference sequence). V was pared by 2 bases and J by 3 bases, with 16 bases between. This clone was observed a few times.

Material: PBMCs. The chain carries TRBV27 and TRBJ2-2, with TRBD2 as a possible D gene (7 bases). The sequence came from a man between 45 and 60 years old in good health and CMV-seronegative. The CDR3 DNA follows: TGTGCCAGCAGTTTAAAAACGGGGGAGGGGGACACCGGGGAGCTGTTTTTT. Translated: CASSLKTGEGDTGELFF.